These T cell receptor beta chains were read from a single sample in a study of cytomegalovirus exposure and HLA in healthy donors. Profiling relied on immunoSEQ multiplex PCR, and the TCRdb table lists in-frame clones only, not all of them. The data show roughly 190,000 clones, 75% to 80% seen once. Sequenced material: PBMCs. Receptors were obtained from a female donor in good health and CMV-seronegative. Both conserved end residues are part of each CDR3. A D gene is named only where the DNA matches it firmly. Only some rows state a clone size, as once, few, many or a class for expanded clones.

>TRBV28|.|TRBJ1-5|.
CASSFGGGQPQHF
TGTGCCAGCAGTTTTGGGGGCGGGCAGCCCCAGCATTTT
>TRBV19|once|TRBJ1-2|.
CASSIAEGRYGYTF
TGTGCCAGTAGTATAGCAGAGGGCCGATATGGCTACACCTTC
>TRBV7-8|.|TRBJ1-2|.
CASSLVGRKKDGYTF
TGTGCCAGCAGCTTAGTGGGGCGAAAGAAAGATGGCTACACCTTC
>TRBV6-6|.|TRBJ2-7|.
CASSPSSVRTYEQYF
TGTGCCAGCAGTCCGTCTAGCGTACGGACCTACGAGCAGTACTTC
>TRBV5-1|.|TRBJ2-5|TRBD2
CASSLVLAGNQETQYF
TGCGCCAGCAGCTTGGTGTTAGCGGGGAACCAAGAGACCCAGTACTTC
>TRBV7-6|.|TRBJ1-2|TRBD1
CASSLGGTLGGYTF
TGTGCCAGCAGCCTAGGGGGCACCTTGGGTGGCTACACCTTC
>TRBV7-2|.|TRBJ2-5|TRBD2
CASSPRGGAGGFQETQYF
TGTGCCAGCAGCCCAAGGGGTGGTGCGGGGGGGTTCCAAGAGACCCAGTACTTC
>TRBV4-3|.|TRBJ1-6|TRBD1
CASSQEDRDSPLHF
TGCGCCAGCAGCCAAGAGGACAGGGATTCACCCCTCCACTTT
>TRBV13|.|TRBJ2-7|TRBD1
CASSTWDETGTYEQYF
TGTGCCAGCAGCACCTGGGATGAGACAGGGACCTACGAGCAGTACTTC
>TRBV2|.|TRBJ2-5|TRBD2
CASSVNPREDLQETQYF
TGTGCCAGCAGTGTAAACCCCCGGGAGGACCTTCAAGAGACCCAGTACTTC
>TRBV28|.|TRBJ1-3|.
CASSPNRVAGNTIYF
TGTGCCAGCAGTCCAAACAGGGTTGCTGGAAACACCATATATTTT
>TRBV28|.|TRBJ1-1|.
CASSLIREGTEAFF
TGTGCCAGCAGTTTAATCAGGGAGGGTACTGAAGCTTTCTTT
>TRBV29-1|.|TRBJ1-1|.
CSVEDKNTEAFF
TGCAGCGTTGAGGACAAGAACACTGAAGCTTTCTTT
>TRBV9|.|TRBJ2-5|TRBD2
CASSVAAGRYQETQYF
TGTGCCAGCAGCGTAGCCGCCGGGAGGTACCAAGAGACCCAGTACTTC
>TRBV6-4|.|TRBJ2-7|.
CASPLRESAYEQYF
TGTGCCAGCCCCTTGAGGGAGTCCGCCTACGAGCAGTACTTC
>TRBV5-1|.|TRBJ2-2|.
CASSLGGIGGELFF
TGCGCCAGCAGCTTGGGAGGGATCGGCGGGGAGCTGTTTTTT
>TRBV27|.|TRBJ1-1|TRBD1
CASSLGPTGGHTEAFF
TGTGCCAGCAGTTTAGGTCCGACAGGGGGCCACACTGAAGCTTTCTTT
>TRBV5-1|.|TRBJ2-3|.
CASSAQVSTDTQYF
TGCGCCAGCAGCGCCCAGGTTAGCACAGATACGCAGTATTTT
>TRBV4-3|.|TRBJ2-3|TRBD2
CASSQNLAGGTDTQYF
TGCGCCAGCAGCCAGAACCTAGCGGGAGGCACAGATACGCAGTATTTT
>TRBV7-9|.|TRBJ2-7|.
CASSLAGDYSYEQYF
TGTGCCAGCAGCTTAGCGGGAGACTACTCCTACGAGCAGTACTTC
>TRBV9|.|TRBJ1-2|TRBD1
CASSVGTGANYGYTF
TGTGCCAGCAGCGTGGGGACAGGGGCTAACTATGGCTACACCTTC
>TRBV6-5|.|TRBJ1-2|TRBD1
CASSTGTGRGYTF
TGTGCCAGCAGTACCGGGACAGGTCGGGGCTACACCTTC